Reported below is one T cell receptor (beta chain). This sample is part of a study of OX40 agonist ivuxolimab in advanced cancers. Across the whole study: Ivuxolimab is an agonistic anti-OX40 (CD134) antibody, and patients were treated with it.

Clones were sequenced by immunoSEQ multiplex PCR, and TCRdb holds only the in-frame ones, with some missing. The table lists 100,000 or so clones, approximately 95% of them singletons, with about 2.1% in the top ten. CDR1 and CDR2 (germline): SGHRS, YFSETQ. This CDR3 comprises 13 residues. The J segment lost 10 bases and the V segment lost 0 bases, leaving 3 bases of the junction unmatched. This receptor was obtained from an adult with an advanced solid tumor such as melanoma, head and neck, liver or kidney cancer. V is TRBV5-1 and J is TRBJ2-1; 8 bases match TRBD2. Sequenced material: CD4+ or CD8+ T cells sorted from blood, taken in a trial of the OX40 agonist ivuxolimab. The CDR3 nucleotides are TGCGCCAGCAGCTTGGAGCGGGGGAGGGAGCAGTTCTTC. Its protein product is CASSLERGREQFF.